A single sample is the source of the 5 T cell receptor beta chains below, sequenced in a study of T cells in Graves' hyperthyroidism and ophthalmopathy. Researchers amplified the TCR beta CDR3 regions from RNA transcripts. RT-PCR in the first round (using the HTBI primer set) targeted the TCR CDR3. MiXCR, applied by TCRdb to the multiplex PCR reads, yields one record per CDR3 protein. The sample contains roughly 500,000 distinct CDR3 sequences, 40% to 55% of which appear only once. The source material was peripheral blood or thyroid tissue (not recorded which). All receptors come from an adult woman with Graves' disease, either hyperthyroidism or ophthalmopathy (not recorded which).

This clonotype was seen a single time. The rearrangement links TRBV9 to TRBJ1-2; no firm D call. V shed 0 bases and J shed 6 bases, with 6 bases lying between them. Germline V gene lookup returns CDR1 SGDLS and CDR2 YYNGEE. The CDR3 runs to 12 residues. The CDR3 sequence: CASSVVANGYTF. The CDR3 region has the DNA TGTGCCAGCAGCGTAGTAGCGAATGGCTACACCTTC.

There are many counts of this clonotype. The CDR3 reads CAISAASGTVPTYEQYF. The CDR3 DNA sequence: TGTGCCATCAGTGCGGCTAGCGGGACCGTGCCAACCTACGAGCAGTACTTC. This sequence joins TRBV10-3 and TRBJ2-7, with 9 nucleotides matching TRBD2. The V and J ends lost 4 bases and 2 bases, in that order; junction bases with no gene match: 12. CDR3 length: 17 residues. The V gene's germline CDR1 is ENHRY and CDR2 SYGVKD.

V is TRBV10-3 and J is TRBJ1-5; 7 bases match TRBD1. The length of the CDR3 is 12 residues. Germline trimming cut 10 bases from V and 6 bases from J; bases unmatched to any gene: 6. Germline CDR1 ENHRY, CDR2 SYGVKD. The DNA of the CDR3 is TGTGCCACGCGACAGGGCGGTCAGCCCCAGCATTTT. This codes for CATRQGGQPQHF.

This clonotype was counted a few times. The chain has TRBV29-1 and TRBJ1-4; no firm D call. The CDR3 has 13 residues. Germline V gene lookup returns CDR1 SQVTM and CDR2 ANQGSEA. V lost 3 bases, J lost 7 bases, and 12 bases lay in between. CDR3 protein: CSVDIGLGEKLFF. The CDR3 nucleotides read TGCAGCGTTGATATCGGACTCGGTGAAAAACTGTTTTTT.

This clonotype occurred many times. The V gene is TRBV3-1, the J gene TRBJ1-5, with D unresolved. Germline CDR1 and CDR2: LGHDT and YNNKEL (reference sequence). This CDR3 has 15 residues. Trimming removed 0 bases at V and 7 bases at J, with 13 bases between. The chain's CDR3 is CASSQDSAWGQPQHF. CDR3 sequence (DNA): TGTGCCAGCAGCCAAGATAGCGCGTGGGGACAGCCCCAGCATTTT.